This TCR beta chain was profiled in a study of molecular identifiers for immune sequencing clone quantification. Trimming took 0 bases from V and 10 from J, leaving 13 bases between them. This CDR3 has 14 residues. Sorting was used to obtain naive CD8 T cells (CD8+CD4-CCR7+CD45RA+). TCRdb independently ran MiXCR on the PCR reads; one entry per CDR3 protein. Here the sample spans about 40,000 distinct CDR3 sequences, 15% to 20% being singletons. This clonotype was detected many times. The sequencing input was naive CD8+ T cells from blood, with Jurkat cell RNA spiked in. Subset reported: FACS-sorted CD8+CD4-CCR7+CD45RA+ naive T cells. The TCR originated in a human donor in good health. Some libraries in this study had Jurkat cell RNA spiked in. The V gene is TRBV12-3 or TRBV12-4, the J gene TRBJ2-1, with D possibly matching TRBD2 (5 bases). This CDR3 reads CASSLAPGSWEQFF. CDR3 bases: TGTGCCAGCAGTTTAGCGCCTGGGAGCTGGGAGCAGTTCTTC.